Shown below are 25 T cell receptor beta chains from a single sample sequenced in a study. TCRdb independently ran MiXCR on the RT-PCR reads; one entry per CDR3 protein. The sample shows fewer than 800,000 distinct CDR3 sequences, about 14% of them seen only once. The sample consisted of memory CD4+ T cells from blood. The receptor source for this set is a female donor in good health, serving as a healthy control.

V is TRBV20-1 and J is TRBJ2-6; unclear D gene. The V gene's germline CDR1 is DFQATT and CDR2 SNEGSKA (reference sequence). The CDR3 is 14 amino acids. V was trimmed by 3 bases and J by 3 bases, leaving 9 bases between them. As DNA, the CDR3 is TGCAGTGCTAGCCCCCGAGGTGGGGCCAACGTCCTGACTTTC. This translates into CSASPRGGANVLTF.

The chain uses TRBV28 and TRBJ2-7; D might be TRBD2 (5 bases). The CDR3 is made up of 15 amino acids. In germline, CDR1 is MDHEN, CDR2 SYDVKM. V lost 7 bases and J lost 0, with 16 bases in between. The CDR3: CASIAAGRSSYEQYF. The CDR3 DNA follows: TGTGCCAGCATAGCCGCGGGCAGGAGCTCCTACGAGCAGTACTTC.

This rearrangement joins TRBV30 to TRBJ2-5; 7 positions agree with TRBD2. This CDR3 has 14 residues. J was trimmed by 4 bases and V by 5 bases; bases with no gene match: 10. Looked up from germline, CDR1 is GTSNPN and CDR2 is SVGIG (reference sequence). In nucleotides, the CDR3 is TGTGCCTGGGGGTCAGGGCTAGCGGTAGAGACCCAGTACTTC. Encoded protein: CAWGSGLAVETQYF.

This clonotype was seen repeatedly, ten times or more. The chain uses TRBV20-1 and TRBJ2-5; 14 bases fit TRBD2. V trimming: 6 bases; J trimming: 3 bases; junction bases outside the gene matches: 3. The germline V gene has CDR1 DFQATT and CDR2 SNEGSKA (reference sequence). This CDR3 contains 14 residues. In DNA, the CDR3 is TGCAGTGCGCAGACTAGCGGGAGGGAAGAGACCCAGTACTTC. The encoded protein is CSAQTSGREETQYF.

This clonotype has a handful of counts. The chain has TRBV20-1 and TRBJ2-2, with D possibly TRBD1 on 6 matching bases. The CDR3 runs to 14 residues. Germline values: CDR1 DFQATT, CDR2 SNEGSKA (reference sequence). Trimming pared 6 bases from V and 3 bases from J, leaving 14 bases between. The chain's CDR3 is CSAEYGTYTGELFF. For the CDR3, the DNA is TGCAGTGCCGAGTACGGGACATACACCGGGGAGCTGTTTTTT.

The chain employs TRBV6-6 and TRBJ2-7; 7 bases map to TRBD2. The CDR3 contains 16 residues. The germline CDR1 and CDR2 sequences are MNHNY and SVGAGI (reference sequence). V lost 0 bases and J lost 5; bases outside the gene matches: 10. The CDR3 sequence is CASSYSIGGGPHEQYF. Here the CDR3 DNA reads TGTGCCAGCAGTTACTCGATCGGGGGAGGGCCCCACGAGCAGTACTTC.

This clonotype was observed at least ten times. This CDR3 is CASSPRSDTQYF. Here the CDR3 DNA reads TGTGCCAGCAGCCCCCGTTCAGATACGCAGTATTTT. This rearrangement joins TRBV7-2 to TRBJ2-3; D gene unclear. Trimming shortened V by 5 bases and J by 4 bases, and 7 bases separated the two germline ends. The length of the CDR3 is 12 residues. Germline CDR1 is SGHTA and CDR2 is FQGNSA.

The sample holds many counts of this clonotype. V and J are TRBV7-2 and TRBJ2-3; either TRBD1 or TRBD2 may fit D (6 bases each). This CDR3 region has 16 residues. The germline V gene has CDR1 SGHTA and CDR2 FQGNSA. With 5 bases removed from V and 1 base from J, the gap between germline ends came to 16 bases. This CDR3 reads CASSRLGGTGTDTQYF. For the CDR3, the DNA is TGTGCCAGCAGCCGACTAGGGGGAACGGGCACAGATACGCAGTATTTT.

The chain employs TRBV5-1 and TRBJ2-5, with 7 bases matching TRBD2. This CDR3 has 16 residues. Unmatched junction bases numbered 7, after V lost 0 bases and J lost 2 bases. Germline loops: CDR1 SGHRS, CDR2 YFSETQ. The CDR3 loop is CASSLGSSGPQETQYF. As DNA, the CDR3 is TGCGCCAGCAGCTTGGGGTCTAGCGGACCACAAGAGACCCAGTACTTC.

This clonotype was counted only a few times. The chain uses TRBV20-1 and TRBJ1-2, with a possible D match to TRBD1 (5 bases). The CDR3 is 11 amino acids. Germline CDR1 reads DFQATT; CDR2 reads SNEGSKA (reference sequence). Trimming stripped 6 bases from V and 6 bases from J, with 11 bases between. CDR3 DNA: TGCAGTGCCCTAACGACAGATGGCTACACCTTC. This translates into CSALTTDGYTF.

A few counts support this clonotype. The V gene is TRBV6-6, the J gene TRBJ1-6; TRBD1 might be the D (6 bases). Germline loops: CDR1 MNHNY, CDR2 SVGAGI (reference sequence). V lost 6 bases and J lost 13, with 16 bases in between. The CDR3 is 13 residues long. This chain's CDR3 is CASRSQGEAPLHF. CDR3 DNA: TGTGCCAGCAGGTCACAGGGAGAGGCTCCCCTCCACTTT.

This clonotype was seen many times. This rearrangement joins TRBV20-1 to TRBJ2-7, with D unclear. This CDR3 contains 13 residues. Germline values: CDR1 DFQATT, CDR2 SNEGSKA (reference sequence). Trimming took 0 bases from V and 4 from J, leaving 10 bases between them. The CDR3 DNA follows: TGCAGTGCTAGAGATTTCGGTCTATACGAGCAGTACTTC. It specifies CSARDFGLYEQYF.

The V gene is TRBV4-3, the J gene TRBJ1-5; perhaps TRBD1 as D (5 bases). CDR1 and CDR2 from the germline V gene are LGHNA and YSLEER. With 0 bases removed from V and 5 bases from J, the gap between germline ends came to 11 bases. CDR3 length: 15 residues. The CDR3 sequence is CASSQDNRGDQPQHF. The CDR3, as DNA: TGCGCCAGCAGCCAAGATAATCGGGGGGATCAGCCCCAGCATTTT.

The CDR3 here is CATSDPWSHTGELFF. Written as DNA, the CDR3 is TGTGCCACCAGTGATCCGTGGAGCCACACCGGGGAGCTGTTTTTT. V usage is TRBV24-1 and J usage is TRBJ2-2; D is unresolved. Germline V gene sequence: CDR1 KGHDR, CDR2 SFDVKD. V dropped 3 bases and J dropped 3 bases, with 10 bases sitting between them. The CDR3 runs 15 residues.

This clonotype turned up a few times. CDR3 in amino acids: CASSLYGTGGDGYTF. The CDR3 coding sequence is TGCGCCAGCAGCTTGTATGGGACAGGTGGTGATGGCTACACCTTC. The rearrangement links TRBV5-1 to TRBJ1-2, with 8 bases that match TRBD1. The CDR3 runs 15 residues. V lost 1 base and J lost 6; bases outside the gene matches: 8. Looked up from germline, CDR1 is SGHRS and CDR2 is YFSETQ. Based on the CDR3 plus reference TRBV5-1 and TRBJ1-2, the full variable domain is KAGVTQTPRYLIKTRGQQVTLSCSPISGHRSVSWYQQTPGQGLQFLFEYFSETQRNKGNFPGRFSGRQFSNSRSEMNVSTLELGDSALYLCASSLYGTGGDGYTFGSGTRLTVV.

This clonotype has only a few counts. The rearrangement links TRBV9 to TRBJ2-2, with D perhaps matching TRBD2 (6 bases). CDR3 size: 13 residues. V was clipped by 0 bases and J by 7 bases, with 7 bases between them. The germline V gene has CDR1 SGDLS and CDR2 YYNGEE. This CDR3 is CASSVGAGGELFF. CDR3 sequence (DNA): TGTGCCAGCAGCGTAGGAGCGGGCGGGGAGCTGTTTTTT.

This clonotype appeared many times. CDR3 sequence reads: CASSQARGEGRELFF. CDR3 coding DNA: TGCGCCAGCAGCCAGGCCAGGGGGGAGGGAAGGGAGCTGTTTTTT. The rearrangement links TRBV4-3 to TRBJ2-2; D possibly matches TRBD1 or TRBD2 (7 bases each). Germline V lookup: CDR1 LGHNA, CDR2 YSLEER. The CDR3 covers 15 residues. V lost 3 bases and J lost 9, with 17 bases in between.

Ten or more counts support this clonotype. The chain is built from TRBV29-1 and TRBJ2-1, with 10 bases fitting TRBD2. The V and J ends lost 7 bases and 4 bases, in that order; junction bases with no gene match: 7. The CDR3 length is 14 residues. Per germline, CDR1 SQVTM and CDR2 ANQGSEA. The CDR3 coding sequence is TGCAGCGGGGACACTAGCGGGGCATACAATGAGCAGTTCTTC. Protein: CSGDTSGAYNEQFF.

This clonotype was observed many times. This rearrangement joins TRBV12-3 or TRBV12-4 to TRBJ1-1; tentatively, D is TRBD1 (5 bases). The CDR3 consists of 18 residues. Trimming took off 3 bases at V and 1 base at J, with 21 bases between the two ends. The CDR3 sequence is CASSLMGLTTRPNTEAFF. The CDR3 nucleotides read TGTGCCAGCAGTTTGATGGGGCTCACGACCAGACCGAACACTGAAGCTTTCTTT.

The chain joins TRBV6-6 to TRBJ2-7; the match to TRBD1 covers 9 bases. J gave up 3 bases and V 6 bases, and 9 bases lay outside the gene matches. Germline CDR1 MNHNY, CDR2 SVGAGI (reference sequence). The CDR3 totals 15 residues. The CDR3 protein is CASRQPEDRGYEQYF. The CDR3 DNA sequence: TGTGCCAGCAGGCAGCCGGAGGACAGGGGCTACGAGCAGTACTTC.

This chain joins TRBV2 and TRBJ1-5, with 8 nucleotides matching TRBD1. The germline V gene has CDR1 SNHLY and CDR2 FYNNEI. V dropped 3 bases and J dropped 6; count of bases not matched to a gene: 7. This CDR3 has 15 amino acids. The chain's CDR3 is CASSESQGARQPQHF. Written as DNA, the CDR3 is TGTGCCAGCAGTGAGAGTCAGGGGGCGCGTCAGCCCCAGCATTTT. The full variable domain, in which reference TRBV2 and TRBJ1-5 provide the parts outside the CDR3, is EPEVTQTPSHQVTQMGQEVILRCVPISNHLYFYWYRQILGQKVEFLVSFYNNEISEKSEIFDDQFSVERPDGSNFTLKIRSTKLEDSAMYFCASSESQGARQPQHFGDGTRLSIL.

The gene calls are TRBV20-1 and TRBJ2-3, with D possibly TRBD2 on 6 matching bases. The V gene lost 2 bases and the J gene lost 4 bases, with 16 bases spanning the gap. The CDR3 has 15 residues. The germline CDR1 and CDR2 sequences are DFQATT and SNEGSKA (reference sequence). The CDR3 DNA reads TGCAGTGCTAGATCTGTTGGGTGGGGGGCAGATACGCAGTATTTT. Translation gives CSARSVGWGADTQYF.

In regard to this clonotype: A much bigger clone sits one base away, suggesting this may be a read error. In DNA form, the CDR3 reads TGTGCCAGCAGTTACGCTAGCGGGATAGCGCGGTACAATGAGCAGTTCTTC. Its translation: CASSYASGIARYNEQFF. The V call is TRBV6-5, the J call TRBJ2-1; 9 positions match TRBD2. After removal of 2 bases from V and 4 bases from J, the junction contained 9 bases not matched to a gene. The CDR3 length is 17 residues. CDR1 MNHEY and CDR2 SVGAGI come from the germline V gene.

In its sample, this clonotype was seen a few times. The V and J genes are TRBV7-2 and TRBJ2-1, with D hard to call. The germline V and J ends were trimmed by 0 bases and 4 bases, with 7 bases remaining between them. This CDR3 contains 14 residues. Germline CDR1 reads SGHTA; CDR2 reads FQGNSA. This chain's CDR3 is CASSLAAVYNEQFF. The CDR3 coding sequence is TGTGCCAGCAGCTTAGCGGCAGTATACAATGAGCAGTTCTTC.

This clonotype has just one count. A much larger clone lies one base from this, so it may be a read error. The chain uses TRBV29-1 and TRBJ1-2; possible D gene TRBD1, 5 bases. With 4 bases removed from V and 7 bases from J, the gap between germline ends came to 7 bases. The CDR3 totals 10 residues. Germline lookup yields CDR1 SQVTM and CDR2 ANQGSEA. The CDR3 protein is CSVGTGGYTF. The DNA of the CDR3 is TGCAGCGTTGGAACAGGTGGCTACACCTTC.